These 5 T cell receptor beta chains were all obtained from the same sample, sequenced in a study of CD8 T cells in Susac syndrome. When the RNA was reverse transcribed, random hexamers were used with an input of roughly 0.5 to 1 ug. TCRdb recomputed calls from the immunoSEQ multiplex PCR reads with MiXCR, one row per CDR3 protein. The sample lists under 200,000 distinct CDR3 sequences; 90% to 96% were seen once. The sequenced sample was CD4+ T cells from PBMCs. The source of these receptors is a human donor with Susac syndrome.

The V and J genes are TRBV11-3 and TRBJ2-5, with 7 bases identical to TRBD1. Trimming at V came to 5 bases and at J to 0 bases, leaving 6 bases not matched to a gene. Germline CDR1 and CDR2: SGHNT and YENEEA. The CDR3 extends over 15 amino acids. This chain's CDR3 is CASSARQGHQETQYF. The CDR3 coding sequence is TGTGCCAGCAGCGCCAGACAGGGCCACCAAGAGACCCAGTACTTC.

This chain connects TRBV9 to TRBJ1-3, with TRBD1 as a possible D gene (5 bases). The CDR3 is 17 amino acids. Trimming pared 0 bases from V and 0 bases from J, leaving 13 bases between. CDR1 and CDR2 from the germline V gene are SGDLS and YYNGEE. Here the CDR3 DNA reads TGTGCCAGCAGCGTAGAACCGGGACCGTACTCTGGAAACACCATATATTTT. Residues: CASSVEPGPYSGNTIYF.

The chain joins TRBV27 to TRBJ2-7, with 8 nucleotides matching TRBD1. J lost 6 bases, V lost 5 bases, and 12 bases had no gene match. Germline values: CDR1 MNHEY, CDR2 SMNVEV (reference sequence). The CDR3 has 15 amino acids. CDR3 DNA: TGTGCCAGCAGTCCCTACGGACAGGGTCGTAGCGAGCAGTACTTC. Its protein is CASSPYGQGRSEQYF.

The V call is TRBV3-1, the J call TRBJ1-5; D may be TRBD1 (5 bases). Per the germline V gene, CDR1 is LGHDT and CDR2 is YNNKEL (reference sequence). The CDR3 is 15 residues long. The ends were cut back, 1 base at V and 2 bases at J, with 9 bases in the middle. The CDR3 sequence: CASSQGGWGNQPQHF. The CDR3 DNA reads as TGTGCCAGCAGCCAAGGGGGCTGGGGCAATCAGCCCCAGCATTTT. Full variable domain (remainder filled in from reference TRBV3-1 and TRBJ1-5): DTAVSQTPKYLVTQMGNDKSIKCEQNLGHDTMYWYKQDSKKFLKIMFSYNNKELIINETVPNRFSPKSPDKAHLNLHINSLELGDSAVYFCASSQGGWGNQPQHFGDGTRLSIL.

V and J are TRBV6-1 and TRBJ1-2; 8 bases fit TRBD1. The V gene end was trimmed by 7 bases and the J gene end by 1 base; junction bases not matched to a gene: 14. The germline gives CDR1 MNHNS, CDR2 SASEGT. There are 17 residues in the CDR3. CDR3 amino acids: CASIHRETGGFNYGYTF. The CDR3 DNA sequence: TGTGCCAGCATCCACAGGGAAACAGGGGGATTTAACTATGGCTACACCTTC.